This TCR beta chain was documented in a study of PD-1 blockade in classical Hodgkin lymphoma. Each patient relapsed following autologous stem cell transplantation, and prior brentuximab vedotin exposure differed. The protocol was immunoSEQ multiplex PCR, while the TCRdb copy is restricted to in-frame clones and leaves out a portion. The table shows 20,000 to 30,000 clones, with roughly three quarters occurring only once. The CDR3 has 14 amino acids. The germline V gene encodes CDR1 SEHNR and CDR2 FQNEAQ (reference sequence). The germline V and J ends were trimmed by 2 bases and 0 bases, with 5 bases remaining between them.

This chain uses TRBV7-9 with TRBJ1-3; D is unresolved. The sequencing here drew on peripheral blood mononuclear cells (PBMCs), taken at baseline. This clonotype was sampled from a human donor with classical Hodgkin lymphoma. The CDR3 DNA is TGTGCCAGCAGCTTATCGAGCTCTGGAAACACCATATATTTT. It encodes CASSLSSSGNTIYF.